These 28 T cell receptor beta chains share one sample of origin, sequenced in a study of T cell responses to AZD1222 COVID-19 vaccine. Clones were read by immunoSEQ multiplex PCR, and TCRdb kept only the in-frame ones, dropping some. The data contain 100,000 to 150,000 clones, around 90% of them singletons. The specimen was peripheral blood, collected on day 0 of MenACWY control vaccination. Source of these receptors: an adult in good health.

This chain connects TRBV29-1 to TRBJ1-2; unclear D gene. From germline, CDR1 is SQVTM and CDR2 ANQGSEA. The CDR3 runs 14 residues. Trimming pared 7 bases from V and 0 bases from J, leaving 15 bases between. CDR3 region: CSAGGQATNYGYTF. The CDR3 DNA reads as TGCAGCGCTGGCGGGCAGGCGACTAACTATGGCTACACCTTC.

The genes are TRBV30 and TRBJ1-5; 8 bases match TRBD1. Trimming cost V 0 bases and J 5 bases; bases outside gene matches: 3. The CDR3 totals 14 residues. Germline V gene sequence: CDR1 GTSNPN, CDR2 SVGIG (reference sequence). This CDR3 is CAWSVGQGDQPQHF. CDR3 DNA sequence: TGTGCCTGGAGTGTAGGACAGGGCGATCAGCCCCAGCATTTT.

CDR3 nucleotides: TGTGCCAGCAGTTCAGGGGCTCGCAATCAGCCCCAGCATTTT. The encoded protein is CASSSGARNQPQHF. This chain links TRBV6-6 with TRBJ1-5; possible D gene TRBD1, 6 bases. Germline values: CDR1 MNHNY, CDR2 SVGAGI (reference sequence). The CDR3 is 14 residues long. The V gene lost 4 bases and the J gene lost 2 bases, with 9 bases spanning the gap.

Only one count was recorded for this clone. The chain employs TRBV30 and TRBJ2-3, with D tentatively TRBD2 (6 bases). CDR1 is GTSNPN, CDR2 SVGIG, per germline (reference sequence). CDR3 length equals 13 residues. The V and J ends lost 1 base and 4 bases respectively, with 9 bases between them. The CDR3 nucleotides are TGTGCCTGGAGTGGTTCTAGCGCAGATACGCAGTATTTT. Translation gives CAWSGSSADTQYF.

This clone was seen only once. V gene TRBV27 combines with J gene TRBJ2-6; D gene uncertain. The germline gives CDR1 MNHEY, CDR2 SMNVEV (reference sequence). The CDR3 has 13 residues. V was cut by 5 bases and J by 0 bases, with 2 bases left in between. CDR3 nucleotides: TGTGCCAGCAGTCGCTCTGGGGCCAACGTCCTGACTTTC. This gives the protein CASSRSGANVLTF.

The V gene is TRBV2, the J gene TRBJ2-7, with D possibly being TRBD2 (5 bases). Trimming shortened V by 7 bases and J by 0 bases, and 16 bases separated the two germline ends. This CDR3 has 15 residues. From germline, CDR1 is SNHLY and CDR2 FYNNEI. The CDR3 loop is CASTLRAGPSYEQYV. For the CDR3, the DNA is TGTGCCAGCACCCTACGGGCGGGCCCCTCCTACGAGCAGTACGTC.

This clone occurred once. This chain links TRBV25-1 with TRBJ1-2; D unresolved. In germline, CDR1 is MGHDK, CDR2 SYGVNS. V was clipped by 8 bases and J by 6 bases, with 22 bases between them. The CDR3 has 15 amino acids. For the CDR3, the DNA is TGTGCCAGCCAACTCCCGAGGGCCCCCTTTGATGGCTACACCTTC. This encodes CASQLPRAPFDGYTF.

This CDR3 reads CASSIGGRAGELFF. Written as DNA, the CDR3 is TGTGCCAGTAGTATAGGGGGACGGGCCGGGGAGCTGTTTTTT. The chain couples TRBV19 to TRBJ2-2; D is perhaps TRBD1 or TRBD2 (5 bases each). Germline V lookup: CDR1 LNHDA, CDR2 SQIVND (reference sequence). The CDR3 runs 14 residues. Trimming left V 1 base short and J 6 bases short, with 9 bases between.

The rearrangement joins TRBV5-8 to TRBJ2-7; unclear D gene. The CDR3 is 13 residues long. Germline CDR1 and CDR2: SGHTS and YDEGEE. Deletions cut 2 bases from V and 0 bases from J, with 6 bases between. The chain's CDR3 is CASSFQVSYEQYV. The CDR3 coding sequence is TGTGCCAGCAGCTTCCAGGTCTCCTACGAGCAGTACGTC.

This chain uses TRBV3-1 (or the pseudogene TRBV3-2) with TRBJ2-7; 13 bases are a match to TRBD2. Germline values: CDR1 LGHDT, CDR2 YNNKEL (reference sequence). Germline trimming cut 4 bases from V and 2 bases from J; bases unmatched to any gene: 5. The CDR3 consists of 16 residues. CDR3 amino acids: CASSLGLAGAPYEQYF. The CDR3 DNA sequence: TGTGCCAGCAGCCTAGGACTAGCGGGAGCGCCCTACGAGCAGTACTTC.

The rearrangement links TRBV29-1 to TRBJ1-3; 8 nucleotides match TRBD1. The CDR3 totals 16 residues. The junction had 8 bases not matched to a gene; V was cut back by 4 bases and J by 0 bases. The V gene's germline CDR1 is SQVTM and CDR2 ANQGSEA. CDR3 residues: CSVALDRAPSGNTIYF. As DNA, the CDR3 is TGCAGCGTTGCGCTGGACAGGGCCCCCTCTGGAAACACCATATATTTT. The full variable domain, its missing parts supplied by reference TRBV29-1 and TRBJ1-3, is SAVISQKPSRDICQRGTSLTIQCQVDSQVTMMFWYRQQPGQSLTLIATANQGSEATYESGFVIDKFPISRPNLTFSTLTVSNMSPEDSSIYLCSVALDRAPSGNTIYFGEGSWLTVV.

The V call is TRBV7-9, the J call TRBJ1-1; D might be TRBD1 (5 bases). V was trimmed by 5 bases and J by 1 base, leaving 11 bases between them. Per the germline V gene, CDR1 is SEHNR and CDR2 is FQNEAQ (reference sequence). The CDR3 sequence is 14 residues long. This chain's CDR3 is CASSKMDTNTEAFF. CDR3 coding DNA: TGTGCCAGCAGCAAGATGGACACGAACACTGAAGCTTTCTTT.

The gene calls are TRBV10-1 and TRBJ2-1; D perhaps matches TRBD1 (5 bases). The CDR3 runs 16 residues. Germline CDR1 is WNHNN and CDR2 is SYGVQD (reference sequence). V gave up 0 bases and J gave up 6 bases, with 15 bases separating them. Here the CDR3 DNA reads TGCGCCAGCAGTGAGTCGTTGGCAGGGAATGCCAATGAGCAGTTCTTC. Translating gives CASSESLAGNANEQFF.

This chain joins TRBV12-3 or TRBV12-4 and TRBJ2-5; 7 nucleotides align to TRBD2. V was clipped by 6 bases and J by 2 bases; unmatched bases: 3. The CDR3 extends over 13 amino acids. Here the CDR3 DNA reads TGTGCCAGCAGGAGGGGAGGGCAAGAGACCCAGTACTTC. Its translation is CASRRGGQETQYF.

This sequence joins TRBV5-5 and TRBJ2-7, with D possibly being TRBD2 (6 bases). Trimming left V 4 bases short and J 12 bases short, with 20 bases between. The CDR3 covers 13 residues. Germline V gives CDR1 SGHKS, CDR2 YYEKEE (reference sequence). The CDR3 nucleotides read TGTGCCAGCAGCCCCGTTTGGTGGGGGGACCTGTACGTC. It codes for CASSPVWWGDLYV.

The chain couples TRBV11-2 to TRBJ1-1, with D perhaps TRBD1 (6 bases). V lost 2 bases to trimming and J lost 1 base, with 11 bases between them. This CDR3 is built from 15 residues. Per germline, CDR1 SGHAT and CDR2 FQNNGV. CDR3 coding DNA: TGTGCCAGCAGCTTAACAGGGCCGGGGAACACTGAAGCTTTCTTT. It translates to CASSLTGPGNTEAFF.

The chain joins TRBV6-5 to TRBJ2-7; 10 nucleotides align to TRBD1. CDR1 is MNHEY, CDR2 SVGAGI, per germline. V dropped 6 bases and J dropped 4; count of bases not matched to a gene: 9. This CDR3 region has 15 residues. DNA of the CDR3: TGTGCCAGCAGGAAACCGGGACAGGGGTTATACGAGCAGTACTTC. This translates into CASRKPGQGLYEQYF.

The rearrangement joins TRBV11-3 to TRBJ2-7, with 8 bases aligning to TRBD1. Per the germline V gene, CDR1 is SGHNT and CDR2 is YENEEA. The CDR3 loop spans 15 amino acids. With V trimmed by 1 base and J by 2 bases, 4 bases remained unmatched. In nucleotides, the CDR3 is TGTGCCAGCAGCTTAGGTGGGACAGGCGCCTACGAGCAGTACTTC. It translates to CASSLGGTGAYEQYF.

V and J are TRBV28 and TRBJ1-5, with no clear D. V dropped 6 bases and J dropped 0 bases, with 9 bases sitting between them. Germline values: CDR1 MDHEN, CDR2 SYDVKM. This CDR3 has 14 residues. The CDR3 protein is CASSSQHSNQPQHF. As DNA, the CDR3 is TGTGCCAGCAGCTCACAGCATAGCAATCAGCCCCAGCATTTT. Using reference TRBV28 and TRBJ1-5 for the parts outside the CDR3, the full variable domain is DVKVTQSSRYLVKRTGEKVFLECVQDMDHENMFWYRQDPGLGLRLIYFSYDVKMKEKGDIPEGYSVSREKKERFSLILESASTNQTSMYLCASSSQHSNQPQHFGDGTRLSIL.

The chain is built from TRBV7-2 and TRBJ2-7; 13 bases are a match to TRBD2. V gave up 2 bases and J gave up 2 bases; unmatched junction bases: 3. The length of the CDR3 is 16 residues. Germline V gene sequence: CDR1 SGHTA, CDR2 FQGNSA. CDR3 DNA: TGTGCCAGCAGCTTACCCGGGACTAGCGGGACCTACGAGCAGTACTTC. Its protein is CASSLPGTSGTYEQYF.

This clone was seen only a few times. The genes are TRBV9 and TRBJ1-1, with D perhaps matching TRBD1 (5 bases). The CDR3 runs 15 residues. The germline gives CDR1 SGDLS, CDR2 YYNGEE. V was clipped by 1 base and J by 8 bases, with 18 bases between them. The CDR3 sequence is CASSVSQLGQGEAFF. The DNA for the CDR3 is TGTGCCAGCAGCGTAAGCCAATTGGGGCAGGGCGAAGCTTTCTTT.

The CDR3 bases are TGTGCCAGCAGCCCCCGTCGTGGAAACACCATATATTTT. Translation: CASSPRRGNTIYF. The chain is built from TRBV7-9 and TRBJ1-3; D gene unclear. V gave up 5 bases and J gave up 3 bases, with 8 bases separating them. CDR3 length: 13 amino acids. Germline-derived CDR1 and CDR2 are SEHNR and FQNEAQ (reference sequence).

This clone was seen more than once but under ten times. The chain recombines TRBV4-2 with TRBJ2-1, with TRBD2 identical over 10 bases. Unmatched junction bases numbered 8, after V lost 0 bases and J lost 6 bases. Germline V CDR1 and CDR2: LGHNA, YNFKEQ. This CDR3 is built from 17 residues. The CDR3: CASSQEEAGGPFNEQFF. The CDR3 DNA is TGTGCCAGCAGCCAAGAGGAAGCGGGGGGGCCGTTCAATGAGCAGTTCTTC.

J is TRBJ1-4 and V is TRBV9, with D uncertain. V lost 0 bases and J lost 8, with 11 bases in between. This CDR3 is built from 14 residues. Germline-derived CDR1 and CDR2 are SGDLS and YYNGEE. The DNA for the CDR3 is TGTGCCAGCAGCGTAGACCCCGGGTACGAAAAACTGTTTTTT. Residues: CASSVDPGYEKLFF.

The chain carries TRBV5-1 and TRBJ2-2, with TRBD2 as a possible D gene (6 bases). The CDR3 sequence is 16 residues long. Deletions cut 0 bases from V and 5 bases from J, with 14 bases between. Per germline, CDR1 SGHRS and CDR2 YFSETQ. CDR3 sequence: CASSLVGGLGTGELFF. The CDR3 DNA reads as TGCGCCAGCAGCTTGGTCGGGGGTCTGGGGACCGGGGAGCTGTTTTTT.

This clone was counted once. V usage is TRBV18 and J usage is TRBJ1-6; D gene uncertain. In germline, CDR1 is KGHSH, CDR2 LQKENI. Trimming shortened V by 6 bases and J by 5 bases, and 14 bases separated the two germline ends. The CDR3 runs 15 residues. CDR3 DNA sequence: TGTGCCAGCTCGCGAGCGGGGAGGGATAATTCACCCCTCCACTTT. Translated, it gives CASSRAGRDNSPLHF.

In this sample, this clone turned up a few times. The J gene is TRBJ1-3, the V gene TRBV10-1; D gene ambiguous. The CDR3 totals 13 residues. From germline, CDR1 is WNHNN and CDR2 SYGVQD (reference sequence). V was cut by 1 base and J by 4 bases, with 5 bases left in between. The CDR3 sequence: CASSEYRGNTIYF. The CDR3 coding sequence is TGCGCCAGCAGTGAGTACAGAGGAAACACCATATATTTT.

The chain joins TRBV28 to TRBJ1-1; D might be TRBD1 (6 bases). Germline V lookup: CDR1 MDHEN, CDR2 SYDVKM. Trimming removed 3 bases from V and 2 bases from J, with 19 bases in between. This CDR3 is 17 amino acids long. DNA of the CDR3: TGTGCCAGCAGTTTCCCCAGGGGCCGGGCACCAAACACTGAAGCTTTCTTT. This encodes CASSFPRGRAPNTEAFF.